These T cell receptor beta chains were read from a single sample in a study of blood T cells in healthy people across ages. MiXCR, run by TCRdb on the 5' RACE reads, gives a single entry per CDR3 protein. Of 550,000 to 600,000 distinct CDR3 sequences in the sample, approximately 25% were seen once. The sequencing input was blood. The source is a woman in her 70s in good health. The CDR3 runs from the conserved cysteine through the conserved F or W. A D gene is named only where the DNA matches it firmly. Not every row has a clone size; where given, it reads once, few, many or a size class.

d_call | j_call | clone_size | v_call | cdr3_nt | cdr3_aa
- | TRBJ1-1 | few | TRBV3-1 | TGTGCCAGCAGCCAAGGCCGGATGAGCATGAACACTGAAGCTTTCTTT | CASSQGRMSMNTEAFF
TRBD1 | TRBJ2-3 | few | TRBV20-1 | TGCAGTGCCATGGACAGGGGGTCCACAGATACGCAGTATTTT | CSAMDRGSTDTQYF
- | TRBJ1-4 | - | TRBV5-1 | TGCGCCAGCAGCCCGAGCGGAGCTAATGAAAAACTGTTTTTT | CASSPSGANEKLFF
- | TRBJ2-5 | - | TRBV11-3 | TGTGCCAGCAGCCCGGCAGTCACAGCCCAAGAGACCCAGTACTTC | CASSPAVTAQETQYF
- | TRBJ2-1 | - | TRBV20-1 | TGCAGTGCTAGAGCAGTGGGGAATGAGCAGTTCTTC | CSARAVGNEQFF
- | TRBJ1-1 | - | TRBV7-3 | TGCGCCAGTAGCTCACCAGGAAACACTGAAGCCTTCTTT | CASSSPGNTEAFF
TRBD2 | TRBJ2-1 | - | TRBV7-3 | TGTGCCAGCAGCTTAGACAGGCTAGCGGGGGGAGGTGAGCAGTTCTTC | CASSLDRLAGGGEQFF
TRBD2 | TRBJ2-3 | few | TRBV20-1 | TGCAGTGCTAAGCGGGGGGGCCCCACAGATACGCAGTATTTT | CSAKRGGPTDTQYF
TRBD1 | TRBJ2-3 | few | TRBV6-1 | TGTGCCAGCAGCCGACCCACCGGGACAGGGGTAGATACGCAGTATTTT | CASSRPTGTGVDTQYF
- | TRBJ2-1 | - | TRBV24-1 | TGTGCCACCAGTGATTTGAGCCGGGGCGCTGAGCAGTTCTTC | CATSDLSRGAEQFF
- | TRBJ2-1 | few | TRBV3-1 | TGTGCCAGCAGCCAAGTATCCTTGTCCTACAATGAGCAGTTCTTC | CASSQVSLSYNEQFF
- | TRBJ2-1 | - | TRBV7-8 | TGTGCCAGCAGCTTAGCGACGTGGGGATCCTACAATGAGCAGTTCTTC | CASSLATWGSYNEQFF
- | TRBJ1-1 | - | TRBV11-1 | TGTGCCAGCAGCCTTATTAATTTGAACACTGAAGCTTTCTTT | CASSLINLNTEAFF
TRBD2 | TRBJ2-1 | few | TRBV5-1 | TGCGCCAGCAGCACGGGACTAGCGGGGAGTTACAGTGAGCAGTTCTTC | CASSTGLAGSYSEQFF
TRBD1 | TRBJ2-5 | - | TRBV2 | TGTGCCAGCAGTGAAGAGGGGGCCCAAGAGACCCAGTACTTC | CASSEEGAQETQYF
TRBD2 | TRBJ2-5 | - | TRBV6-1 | TGTGCCAGTCCTGGCGGGGGTGGAGAGGCCCAGTACTTC | CASPGGGGEAQYF
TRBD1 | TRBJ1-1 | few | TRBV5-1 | TGCGCCAGCAGCCATTCAGGGGGGACCACTGAAGCTTTCTTT | CASSHSGGTTEAFF
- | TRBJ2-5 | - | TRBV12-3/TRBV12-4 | TGTGCCAGCAGTTTCTTCACTAGCACCGAGACCCAGTACTTC | CASSFFTSTETQYF
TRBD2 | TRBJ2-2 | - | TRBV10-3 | TGTGCCACCACTAGCGGGGGTGAGACCGGGGAGCTGTTTTTT | CATTSGGETGELFF
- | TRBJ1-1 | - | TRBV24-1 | TGTGCCACCAGTGCTGGGGGGGGGCCCCAGAACACTGAAGCTTTCTTT | CATSAGGGPQNTEAFF
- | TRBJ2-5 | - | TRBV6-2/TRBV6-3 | TGTGCCACGGACTCGGGACTCCGCCAAGGGACCCGGTACTTC | CATDSGLRQGTRYF
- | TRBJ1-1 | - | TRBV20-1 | TGCAGTGCAAGACAATCCTCGAACACTGAAGCTTTCTTT | CSARQSSNTEAFF
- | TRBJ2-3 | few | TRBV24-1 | TGTGCCACTAAGTTAAGCCATACGCAGTATTTT | CATKLSHTQYF
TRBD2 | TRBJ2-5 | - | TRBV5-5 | TGTGCCAGCAGCCCCACTAGCGGCTCTTATTGGACCCAGTACTTC | CASSPTSGSYWTQYF
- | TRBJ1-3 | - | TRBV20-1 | TGCAGTGCCAGGACCGGGGGCGAAGGAAACACCATATATTTT | CSARTGGEGNTIYF
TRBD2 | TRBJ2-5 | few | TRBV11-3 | TGTGCCAGCAGCTTAGGTTCCGGGGGGGGCCCCCAAGAGACCCAGTACTTC | CASSLGSGGGPQETQYF
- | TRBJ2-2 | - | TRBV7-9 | TGTGCCAGCAGCCAGGCATCGTCGAACACCGGGGAGCTGTTTTTT | CASSQASSNTGELFF
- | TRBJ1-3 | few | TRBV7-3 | TGTGCCAGCAGCTTAACGGCGGGTGGAAACACCATATATTTT | CASSLTAGGNTIYF
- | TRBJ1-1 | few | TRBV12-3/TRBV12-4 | TGTGCCAGCAGTCAGGCTTTAACCTCCCGTAACACTGAAGCTTTCTTT | CASSQALTSRNTEAFF
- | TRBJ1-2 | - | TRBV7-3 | TGTGCCAGCAGCTTCAGCTCTCGCGATGGCTACACCTTC | CASSFSSRDGYTF
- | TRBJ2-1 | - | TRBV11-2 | TGTGCCAGCAGCTTATACCTCAATGAGCAGTTCTTC | CASSLYLNEQFF
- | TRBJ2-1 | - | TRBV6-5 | TGTGCCAGCAGTTACTCCCCTACCCCTGGGCAGTACAATGAGCAGTTCTTC | CASSYSPTPGQYNEQFF
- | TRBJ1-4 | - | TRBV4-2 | TGTGCCAGCAGCCCTGGTGGTCTTGCAACTAATGAAAAACTGTTTTTT | CASSPGGLATNEKLFF
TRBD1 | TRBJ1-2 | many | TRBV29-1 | TGCAGCGTACAGGGGGCGCGCGACTATGGCTACACCTTC | CSVQGARDYGYTF
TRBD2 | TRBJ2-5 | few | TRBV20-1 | TGCAGTGCTAGAGCTAGCGGGTCGCAGGGGCAGTACTTC | CSARASGSQGQYF
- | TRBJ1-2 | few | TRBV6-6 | TGTGCCAGCAGCAACGGGCAGGCTTTCTATGGCTACACCTTC | CASSNGQAFYGYTF
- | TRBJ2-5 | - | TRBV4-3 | TGCGCCAGCAGCCAAGATCGGGCGGTGGAGACCCAGTACTTC | CASSQDRAVETQYF
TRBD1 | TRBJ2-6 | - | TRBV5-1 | TGCGCCAGCAGGGGACAGTCTGGGGCCAACGTCCTGACTTTC | CASRGQSGANVLTF
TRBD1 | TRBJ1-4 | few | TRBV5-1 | TGCGCCAGCAGCCCCGGACAGGGATTACATGAAAAACTGTTTTTT | CASSPGQGLHEKLFF
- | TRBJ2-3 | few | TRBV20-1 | TGCAGTGCTAGAGGGGGGTCCGAGGATACGCAGTATTTT | CSARGGSEDTQYF
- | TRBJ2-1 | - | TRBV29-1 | TGCAGCGGACAACGGTACAATGAGCAGTTCTTC | CSGQRYNEQFF
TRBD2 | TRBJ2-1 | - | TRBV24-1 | TGTGCCACCTGTGATCCCGGACTAGCCGATGAGCAGTTCTTC | CATCDPGLADEQFF
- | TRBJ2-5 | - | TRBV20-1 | TGCAGTGCTAGCGATTTAAGGAAGGAGACCCAGTACTTC | CSASDLRKETQYF
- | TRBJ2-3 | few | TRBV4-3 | TGCGCCAGCAGCCAAGACAGGCGGGACACCACAGATACGCAGTATTTT | CASSQDRRDTTDTQYF
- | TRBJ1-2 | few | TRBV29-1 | TGCAGCGTTGGGGACAAAGCGGACTATGGCTACACCTTC | CSVGDKADYGYTF
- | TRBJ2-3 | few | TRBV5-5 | TGTGCCAGCAGCACCGCCTCGGATACGCAGTATTTT | CASSTASDTQYF
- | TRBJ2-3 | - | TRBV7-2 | TGTGCCGGCAGCTTGGGCGGGGGGGGACAGGCTACGCAGTATTTT | CAGSLGGGGQATQYF
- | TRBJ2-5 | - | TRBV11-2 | TGTGCCAGCACTCCTAGAGGGGGGGCCCAAGAGACCCAGTACTTC | CASTPRGGAQETQYF
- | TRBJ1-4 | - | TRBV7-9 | TGTGCCAGCAGCTTAGCGCTGACAGCTAATGAAAAACTGTTTTTT | CASSLALTANEKLFF
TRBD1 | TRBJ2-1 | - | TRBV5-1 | TGCGCCAGCAGCCTACGGGACAGGGGACTCAATGAGCAGTTCTTC | CASSLRDRGLNEQFF
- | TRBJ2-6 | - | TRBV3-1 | TGTGCCAGCAGCCAAATGGGGTCGGGGGCCAACGTCCTGACTTTC | CASSQMGSGANVLTF
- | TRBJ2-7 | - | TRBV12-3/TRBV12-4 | TGTGCCAGCAGTCATGACAGGAGCTCCTACGAGCAGTACTTC | CASSHDRSSYEQYF
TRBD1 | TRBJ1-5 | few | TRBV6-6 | TGTGCCAGCGGCCAGGGGGATGCCAATCAGCCCCAGCATTTT | CASGQGDANQPQHF
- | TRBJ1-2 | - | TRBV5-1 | TGCGCCAGCAGCACCAGGGGTTTGGATGGCTACACCTTC | CASSTRGLDGYTF
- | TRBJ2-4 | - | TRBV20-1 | TGCAGTGCTATGTATCACCTGGGGGCCAAAAACATTCAGTACTTC | CSAMYHLGAKNIQYF
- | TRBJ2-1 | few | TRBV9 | TGTGCCAGCAGCGTACTGGCGGGGACCTACAATGAGCAGTTCTTC | CASSVLAGTYNEQFF
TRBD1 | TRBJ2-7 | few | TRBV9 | TGTGCCAGCAGCGTATCCACCGGGACAGGGGCGTCCAAGCAGTACTTC | CASSVSTGTGASKQYF